Each of the 10 T cell receptor beta chains below was sequenced from the same sample in a study of cytomegalovirus exposure and HLA in healthy donors. PCR was performed using 60 Vbeta and 13 Jbeta primers. Clones were sequenced by immunoSEQ multiplex PCR, and TCRdb holds only the in-frame ones, with some missing. The profile shows around 110,000 clones, approximately 80% of them singletons. The sample was PBMCs. Receptors were obtained from a man aged 25-40 years in good health and CMV-seropositive.

This chain joins TRBV19 and TRBJ2-7; 9 bases map to TRBD1. The germline CDR1 and CDR2 sequences are LNHDA and SQIVND (reference sequence). V lost 6 bases, J lost 1 base, and 7 bases stayed unmatched. CDR3 length: 15 amino acids. The CDR3 spells CASRQTGTGSYEQYF. DNA for the CDR3: TGTGCCAGTAGACAGACCGGGACAGGGTCCTACGAGCAGTACTTC.

Notes on this clone: The junction departs from the called germline gene at one end, perhaps through a read error. The chain joins TRBV7-9 to TRBJ2-7; D remains unclear. The CDR3 is 12 residues long. In germline, CDR1 is SEHNR, CDR2 FQNEAQ (reference sequence). The CDR3 DNA is TGTTCCAGCAGCTTAACTTACCACGAGCAGTACTTC. Translated: CSSSLTYHEQYF.

This chain's CDR3 is CASTIELTGYYGYTF. DNA for the CDR3: TGTGCCAGCACCATAGAACTGACAGGGTACTATGGCTACACCTTC. V gene TRBV5-5 combines with J gene TRBJ1-2; 7 nucleotides align to TRBD1. V gave up 6 bases and J gave up 3 bases; unmatched junction bases: 11. The CDR3 has 15 amino acids. Germline-derived CDR1 and CDR2 are SGHKS and YYEKEE (reference sequence).

The chain uses TRBV6-1 and TRBJ2-7, with D unresolved. V was cut by 4 bases and J by 6 bases, with 10 bases left in between. This CDR3 contains 12 residues. The germline V gene encodes CDR1 MNHNS and CDR2 SASEGT. CDR3 residues: CASSAPAGEQYF. The CDR3 DNA reads as TGTGCCAGCAGTGCCCCCGCCGGCGAGCAGTACTTC.

This sequence joins TRBV27 and TRBJ2-4; 7 nucleotides line up with TRBD1. The CDR3 consists of 12 residues. V lost 5 bases and J lost 8; bases outside the gene matches: 3. The germline gives CDR1 MNHEY, CDR2 SMNVEV (reference sequence). The CDR3 reads CASSQQGYIQYF. The CDR3 DNA follows: TGTGCCAGCAGTCAACAGGGGTACATTCAGTACTTC.

J is TRBJ1-4 and V is TRBV9, with D maybe TRBD1 (6 bases). The CDR3 length is 14 residues. Germline CDR1 SGDLS, CDR2 YYNGEE. The ends were cut back, 0 bases at V and 5 bases at J, with 8 bases in the middle. In DNA, the CDR3 is TGTGCCAGCAGCGTAGGTCAGGGGAATGAAAAACTGTTTTTT. Translated, it gives CASSVGQGNEKLFF.

This rearrangement joins TRBV2 to TRBJ1-5, with D unresolved. Trimming removed 4 bases at V and 0 bases at J, with 10 bases between. Germline loops: CDR1 SNHLY, CDR2 FYNNEI. This CDR3 has 15 amino acids. The CDR3 DNA follows: TGTGCCAGCAGTGTAGACAAGAGTAGCAATCAGCCCCAGCATTTT. Amino acid sequence: CASSVDKSSNQPQHF.

Only one count was recorded for this clone. The chain has TRBV6-5 and TRBJ2-7; 10 bases agree with TRBD1. The CDR3 length is 16 residues. The V gene end was trimmed by 1 base and the J gene end by 3 bases; junction bases not matched to a gene: 6. The V gene's germline CDR1 is MNHEY and CDR2 SVGAGI. CDR3 in DNA: TGTGCCAGCAGTTACTTCCGGGGACAGGGGATCTACGAGCAGTACTTC. This gives the protein CASSYFRGQGIYEQYF.

The V call is TRBV7-2, the J call TRBJ2-7; D gene ambiguous. Trimming took off 2 bases at V and 5 bases at J, with 7 bases between the two ends. Germline V lookup: CDR1 SGHTA, CDR2 FQGNSA. CDR3 length equals 12 residues. For the CDR3, the DNA is TGTGCCAGCAGCTTAAACGCGAACGAGCAGTACTTC. Its protein product is CASSLNANEQYF.

This rearrangement joins TRBV7-8 to TRBJ2-1; 7 nucleotides agree with TRBD1. From germline, CDR1 is SGHVS and CDR2 FQNEAQ. Trimming cost V 5 bases and J 0 bases; bases outside gene matches: 7. This CDR3 region has 16 residues. The CDR3 bases are TGTGCCAGCAGCGTAACCACAGGGGTCTCCTACAATGAGCAGTTCTTC. Translation: CASSVTTGVSYNEQFF.